Here is one T cell receptor (beta chain) with its context. These data come from a study of blood T cell repertoires in COVID-19. On the study more broadly: Some COVID-19 samples were acute and others convalescent; all came from the United States, Italy and Spain. PBMCs, B-cell-depleted T cells, or T cells were the source of the cDNA or gDNA that made up the material.

Seattle patients were enrolled during active infection and followed longitudinally. Only in-frame clones appear in the TCRdb table, and some are missing; sequencing was by immunoSEQ multiplex PCR. The sample contains approximately 200,000 clones, roughly 84% of which appear only once. Per germline, CDR1 SGDLS and CDR2 YYNGEE. CDR3 size: 15 residues. The V gene lost 3 bases and the J gene lost 0 bases, with 11 bases spanning the gap. Sequenced input: peripheral blood. The TCR was taken from an elderly woman with COVID-19, enrolled during active disease. The rearrangement joins TRBV9 to TRBJ2-3; no reliable D call. CDR3 sequence (DNA): TGTGCCAGCAGCGGACGGAGCTACAGCACAGATACGCAGTATTTT. It translates to CASSGRSYSTDTQYF.